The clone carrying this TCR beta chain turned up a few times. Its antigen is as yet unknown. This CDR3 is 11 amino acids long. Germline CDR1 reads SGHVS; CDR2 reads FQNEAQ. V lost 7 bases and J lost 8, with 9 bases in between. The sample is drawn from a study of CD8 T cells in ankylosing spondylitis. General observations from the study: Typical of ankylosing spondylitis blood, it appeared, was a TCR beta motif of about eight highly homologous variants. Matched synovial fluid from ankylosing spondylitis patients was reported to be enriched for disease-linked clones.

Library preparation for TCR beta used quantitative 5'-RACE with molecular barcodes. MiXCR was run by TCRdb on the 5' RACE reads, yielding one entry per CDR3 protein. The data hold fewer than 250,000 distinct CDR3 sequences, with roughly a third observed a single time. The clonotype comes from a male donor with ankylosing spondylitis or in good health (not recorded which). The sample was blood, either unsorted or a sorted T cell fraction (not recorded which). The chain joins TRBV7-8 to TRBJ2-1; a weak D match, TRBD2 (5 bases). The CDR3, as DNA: TGTGCCAGCACCGCGGGCGATGAGCAGTTCTTC. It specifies CASTAGDEQFF. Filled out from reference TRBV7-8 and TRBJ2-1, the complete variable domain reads GAGVSQSPRYKVAKRGQDVALRCDPISGHVSLFWYQQALGQGPEFLTYFQNEAQLDKSGLPSDRFFAERPEGSVSTLKIQRTQQEDSAVYLCASTAGDEQFFGPGTRLTVL.